One and the same sample provided the 17 T cell receptor beta chains below, sequenced in a study of blood T cell repertoires in COVID-19. Method: immunoSEQ multiplex PCR; TCRdb's copy keeps in-frame clones and lacks some. Found here are fewer than 130,000 clones, approximately 90% of them singletons; the top ten hold around 4.8%. The sample taken for sequencing was peripheral blood. Receptor source: a human donor in a cohort sampled during active COVID-19.

The chain combines TRBV11-3 with TRBJ1-1; D possibly corresponds to TRBD1 (6 bases). Germline V gene lookup returns CDR1 SGHNT and CDR2 YENEEA. Trimming removed 5 bases from V and 5 bases from J, with 15 bases in between. There are 14 residues in the CDR3. The CDR3 loop is CASSQFSGQTEAFF. The CDR3 nucleotides read TGTGCCAGCAGCCAGTTTTCCGGACAGACTGAAGCTTTCTTT.

The genes are TRBV28 and TRBJ2-6, with D possibly TRBD2 on 6 matching bases. Germline loops: CDR1 MDHEN, CDR2 SYDVKM. V was shortened by 7 bases and J by 4 bases, with 23 bases between the two germline ends. The CDR3 consists of 18 residues. As DNA, the CDR3 is TGTGCCAGCACTAAGCTACTCGGGAGACGGATGGGGGCCAACGTCCTGACTTTC. Protein: CASTKLLGRRMGANVLTF.

V and J are TRBV3-1 (or the pseudogene TRBV3-2) and TRBJ1-4; possible D gene TRBD1, 6 bases. Germline values: CDR1 LGHDT, CDR2 YNNKEL (reference sequence). The ends were cut back, 2 bases at V and 7 bases at J, with 14 bases in the middle. The CDR3 has 15 residues. CDR3 nucleotides: TGTGCCAGCAGCCAAATTCAGGGGAAGGCTGAAAAACTGTTTTTT. Translating gives CASSQIQGKAEKLFF.

The V call is TRBV27, the J call TRBJ1-5, with D unresolved. CDR3 length equals 15 residues. Germline V gene lookup returns CDR1 MNHEY and CDR2 SMNVEV (reference sequence). Trimming stripped 2 bases from V and 2 bases from J, with 10 bases between. The CDR3 DNA reads as TGTGCCAGCAGTTTAGGAGGGTTGGGCAATCAGCCCCAGCATTTT. Protein: CASSLGGLGNQPQHF.

The V and J genes are TRBV30 and TRBJ2-3; D is unresolved. Germline values: CDR1 GTSNPN, CDR2 SVGIG (reference sequence). With 5 bases removed from V and 1 base from J, the gap between germline ends came to 7 bases. CDR3 size: 12 residues. The CDR3 reads CAWLSGTDTQYF. In DNA, the CDR3 is TGTGCCTGGTTGTCCGGCACAGATACGCAGTATTTT.

The chain carries TRBV6-2 or TRBV6-3 and TRBJ2-7; the D gene is possibly TRBD2 (5 bases). Germline assignment: CDR1 MNHEY and CDR2 SVGEGT. The length of the CDR3 is 15 residues. Trimming cost V 1 base and J 3 bases, with 13 bases left between them. CDR3 in amino acids: CASSYFSGTDYEQYF. The DNA for the CDR3 is TGTGCCAGCAGTTACTTCTCGGGAACGGACTACGAGCAGTACTTC.

The CDR3 is CASSLVARGSGANVLTF. CDR3 DNA sequence: TGTGCCAGCAGCTTAGTGGCGCGGGGTTCCGGGGCCAACGTCCTGACTTTC. The chain employs TRBV7-2 and TRBJ2-6, with a tentative D call TRBD2 (6 bases). Trimming pared 1 base from V and 4 bases from J, leaving 14 bases between. CDR1 is SGHTA, CDR2 FQGNSA, per germline. The CDR3 runs to 17 residues. Full variable domain (remainder filled in from reference TRBV7-2 and TRBJ2-6): GAGVSQSPSNKVTEKGKDVELRCDPISGHTALYWYRQSLGQGLEFLIYFQGNSAPDKSGLPSDRFSAERTGGSVSTLTIQRTQQEDSAVYLCASSLVARGSGANVLTFGAGSRLTVL.

The chain recombines TRBV10-3 with TRBJ1-1; possible D gene TRBD1, 6 bases. In germline, CDR1 is ENHRY, CDR2 SYGVKD. The V gene lost 0 bases and the J gene lost 0 bases, with 14 bases spanning the gap. This CDR3 spans 17 amino acids. The CDR3 coding sequence is TGTGCCATCAGTGAGTCCGGGGGGCGGGCGGTGAACACTGAAGCTTTCTTT. Residues: CAISESGGRAVNTEAFF.

This sequence joins TRBV19 and TRBJ1-2, with TRBD1 identical over 10 bases. Looked up from germline, CDR1 is LNHDA and CDR2 is SQIVND (reference sequence). This CDR3 spans 14 amino acids. Germline trimming cut 6 bases from V and 4 bases from J; bases unmatched to any gene: 5. CDR3 DNA: TGTGCCAGTAGCTGGGACAGGGGTGCCTATGGCTACACCTTC. As protein: CASSWDRGAYGYTF.

The rearrangement uses TRBV2 and TRBJ2-1, with 11 bases identical to TRBD2. V lost 3 bases and J lost 8; bases outside the gene matches: 12. Germline lookup yields CDR1 SNHLY and CDR2 FYNNEI. There are 17 residues in the CDR3. This CDR3 is CASSDGASGRFNYEQFF. The DNA of the CDR3 is TGTGCCAGCAGTGACGGGGCTAGCGGGAGGTTTAACTATGAGCAGTTCTTC.

The V gene is TRBV24-1, the J gene TRBJ2-7; 10 bases agree with TRBD2. The CDR3 runs to 15 residues. CDR1 is KGHDR, CDR2 SFDVKD, per germline. The junction had 5 bases not matched to a gene; V was cut back by 3 bases and J by 4 bases. The CDR3 nucleotides read TGTGCCACCAGTGATGCGGCTAGCGGGAGATACGAGCAGTACTTC. Translated, it gives CATSDAASGRYEQYF.

This chain uses TRBV4-2 with TRBJ2-3, with D possibly TRBD2 on 5 matching bases. Germline V CDR1 and CDR2: LGHNA, YNFKEQ. Trimming took 0 bases from V and 5 from J, leaving 12 bases between them. This CDR3 is built from 15 residues. The CDR3 nucleotides read TGTGCCAGCAGCCAAGAGAGGGCCTGGCAAGATACGCAGTATTTT. Its protein is CASSQERAWQDTQYF.

This clone was seen only a few times. The sample carries other DNA sequences with the same CDR3. The chain couples TRBV6-5 to TRBJ1-5; TRBD1 matches 7 bases. V dropped 2 bases and J dropped 5; count of bases not matched to a gene: 3. This CDR3 has 14 amino acids. Germline V gene lookup returns CDR1 MNHEY and CDR2 SVGAGI. CDR3 DNA sequence: TGTGCCAGCAGTTACAGGACAGGAGATCAGCCCCAGCATTTT. It codes for CASSYRTGDQPQHF.

The chain uses TRBV7-8 and TRBJ2-2; tentative D call: TRBD2 (6 bases). This CDR3 region has 17 residues. CDR1 is SGHVS, CDR2 FQNEAQ, per germline. Trimming shortened V by 6 bases and J by 5 bases, and 22 bases separated the two germline ends. Here the CDR3 reads CASSPSLRGMNTGELFF. Written as DNA, the CDR3 is TGTGCCAGCAGTCCTAGCTTGCGCGGGATGAATACCGGGGAGCTGTTTTTT.

In its sample, this clone was seen once. The gene calls are TRBV5-1 and TRBJ2-5; D not resolved. Germline CDR1 is SGHRS and CDR2 is YFSETQ. This CDR3 has 13 residues. With 5 bases removed from V and 2 bases from J, the gap between germline ends came to 10 bases. The chain's CDR3 is CASRRNQQETQYF. The CDR3, as DNA: TGCGCCAGCAGGAGAAACCAACAAGAGACCCAGTACTTC.

This sequence joins TRBV2 and TRBJ2-1; a possible D gene is TRBD2 (5 bases). V dropped 5 bases and J dropped 4 bases, with 12 bases sitting between them. CDR1 SNHLY and CDR2 FYNNEI come from the germline V gene. This CDR3 is 14 amino acids long. The CDR3 reads CASSSDTGYNEQFF. CDR3 DNA: TGTGCCAGCAGTTCAGATACGGGATACAATGAGCAGTTCTTC.

The chain recombines TRBV2 with TRBJ2-7; the D is unclear. The CDR3 totals 18 residues. From germline, CDR1 is SNHLY and CDR2 FYNNEI. Trimming pared 1 base from V and 3 bases from J, leaving 22 bases between. The CDR3 loop reads CASSEGLQIRGAVYEQYF. The CDR3, as DNA: TGTGCCAGCAGTGAAGGGCTGCAAATCCGCGGTGCGGTCTACGAGCAGTACTTC.